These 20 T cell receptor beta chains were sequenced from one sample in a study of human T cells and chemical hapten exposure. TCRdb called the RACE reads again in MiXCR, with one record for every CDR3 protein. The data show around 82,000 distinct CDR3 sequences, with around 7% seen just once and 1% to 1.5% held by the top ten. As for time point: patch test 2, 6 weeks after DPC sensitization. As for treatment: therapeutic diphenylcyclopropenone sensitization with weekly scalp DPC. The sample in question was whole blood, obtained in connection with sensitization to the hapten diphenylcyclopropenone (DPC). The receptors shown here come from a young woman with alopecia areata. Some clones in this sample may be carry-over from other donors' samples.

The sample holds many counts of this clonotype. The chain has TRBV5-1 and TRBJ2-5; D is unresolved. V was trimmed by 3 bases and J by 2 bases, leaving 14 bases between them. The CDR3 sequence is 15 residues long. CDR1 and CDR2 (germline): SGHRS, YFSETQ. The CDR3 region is CASSYGPRAQETQYF. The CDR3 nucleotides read TGCGCCAGCAGCTACGGACCTAGGGCTCAAGAGACCCAGTACTTC.

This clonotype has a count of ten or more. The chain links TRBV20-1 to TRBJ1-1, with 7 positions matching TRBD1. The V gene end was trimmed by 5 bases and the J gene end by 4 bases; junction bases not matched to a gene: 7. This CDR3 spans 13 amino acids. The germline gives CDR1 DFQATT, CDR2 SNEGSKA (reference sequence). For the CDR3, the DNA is TGCAGTGCTGACAGGGTCGGGAGCACTGAAGCTTTCTTT. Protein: CSADRVGSTEAFF.

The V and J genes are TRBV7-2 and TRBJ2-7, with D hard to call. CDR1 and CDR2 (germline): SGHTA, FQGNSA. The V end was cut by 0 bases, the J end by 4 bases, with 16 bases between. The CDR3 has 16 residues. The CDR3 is CASSLAQRNIQYEQYF. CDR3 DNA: TGTGCCAGCAGCTTAGCGCAGAGGAATATACAGTACGAGCAGTACTTC.

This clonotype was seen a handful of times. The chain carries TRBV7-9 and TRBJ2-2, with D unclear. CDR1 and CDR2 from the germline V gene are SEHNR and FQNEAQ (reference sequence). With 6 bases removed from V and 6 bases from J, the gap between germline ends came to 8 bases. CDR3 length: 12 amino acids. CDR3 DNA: TGTGCCAGCAGACCCAACCCCGGGGAGCTGTTTTTT. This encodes CASRPNPGELFF.

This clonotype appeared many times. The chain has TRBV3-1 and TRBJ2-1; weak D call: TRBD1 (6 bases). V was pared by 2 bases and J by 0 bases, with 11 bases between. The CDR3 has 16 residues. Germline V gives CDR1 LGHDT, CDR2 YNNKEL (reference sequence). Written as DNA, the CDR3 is TGTGCCAGCAGCCAAAGAGGGGGTACCTCCTACAATGAGCAGTTCTTC. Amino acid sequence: CASSQRGGTSYNEQFF.

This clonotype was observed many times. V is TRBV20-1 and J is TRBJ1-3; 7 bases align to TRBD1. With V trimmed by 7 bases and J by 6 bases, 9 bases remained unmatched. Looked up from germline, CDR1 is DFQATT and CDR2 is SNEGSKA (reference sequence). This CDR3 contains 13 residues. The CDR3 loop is CSVKAGGQNTIYF. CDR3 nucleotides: TGCAGTGTCAAAGCAGGGGGACAAAACACCATATATTTT.

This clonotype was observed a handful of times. The CDR3 is CASSAASQDVSEQYF. DNA of the CDR3: TGCGCCAGCAGCGCGGCGTCTCAGGACGTCTCCGAGCAGTACTTC. This sequence joins TRBV5-1 and TRBJ2-7; D gene ambiguous. This CDR3 has 15 amino acids. In germline, CDR1 is SGHRS, CDR2 YFSETQ. Trimming removed 4 bases from V and 6 bases from J, with 20 bases in between.

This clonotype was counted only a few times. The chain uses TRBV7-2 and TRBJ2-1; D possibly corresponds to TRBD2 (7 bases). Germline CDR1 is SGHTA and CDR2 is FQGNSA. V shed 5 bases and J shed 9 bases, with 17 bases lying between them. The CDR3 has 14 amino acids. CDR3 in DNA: TGTGCCAGCAGCCCCCGGGGGCAGCGGGGTGAGCAGTTCTTC. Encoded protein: CASSPRGQRGEQFF.

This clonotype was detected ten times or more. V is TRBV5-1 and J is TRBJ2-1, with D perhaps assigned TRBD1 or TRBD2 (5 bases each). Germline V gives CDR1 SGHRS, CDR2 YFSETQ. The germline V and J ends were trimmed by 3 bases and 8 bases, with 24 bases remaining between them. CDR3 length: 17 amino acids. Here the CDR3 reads CASSSDTRGPTVDEQFF. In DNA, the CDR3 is TGCGCCAGCAGCTCGGACACTCGGGGCCCCACCGTCGATGAGCAGTTCTTC.

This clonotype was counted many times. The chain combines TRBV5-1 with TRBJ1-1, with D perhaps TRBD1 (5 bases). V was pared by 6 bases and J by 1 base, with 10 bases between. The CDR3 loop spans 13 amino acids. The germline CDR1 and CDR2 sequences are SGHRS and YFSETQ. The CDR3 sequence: CASTQGANTEAFF. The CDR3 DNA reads TGCGCCAGCACGCAAGGGGCGAACACTGAAGCTTTCTTT.

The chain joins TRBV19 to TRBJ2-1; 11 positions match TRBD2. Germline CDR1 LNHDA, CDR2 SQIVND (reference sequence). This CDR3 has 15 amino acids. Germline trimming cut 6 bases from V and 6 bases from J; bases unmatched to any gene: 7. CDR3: CASRTSGGPLNEQFF. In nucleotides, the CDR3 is TGTGCCAGTAGAACTAGCGGGGGCCCCCTCAATGAGCAGTTCTTC.

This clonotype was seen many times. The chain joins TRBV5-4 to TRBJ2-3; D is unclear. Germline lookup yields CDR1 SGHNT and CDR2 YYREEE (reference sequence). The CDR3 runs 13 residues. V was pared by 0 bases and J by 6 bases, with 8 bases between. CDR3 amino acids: CASSLGGLDTQYF. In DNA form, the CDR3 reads TGTGCCAGCAGCTTGGGCGGTTTGGATACGCAGTATTTT.

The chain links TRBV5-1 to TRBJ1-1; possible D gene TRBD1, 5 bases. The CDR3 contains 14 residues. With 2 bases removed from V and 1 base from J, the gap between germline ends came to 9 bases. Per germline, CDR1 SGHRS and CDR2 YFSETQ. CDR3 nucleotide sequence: TGCGCCAGCAGCTTTGGGGGGGGGAACACTGAAGCTTTCTTT. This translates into CASSFGGGNTEAFF.

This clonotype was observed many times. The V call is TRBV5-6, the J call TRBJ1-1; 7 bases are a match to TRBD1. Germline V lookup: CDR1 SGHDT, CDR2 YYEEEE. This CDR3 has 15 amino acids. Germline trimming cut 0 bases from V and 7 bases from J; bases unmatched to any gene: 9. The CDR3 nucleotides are TGTGCCAGCAGCTTGGCGGGACAGCTATACAATGAAGCTTTCTTT. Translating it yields CASSLAGQLYNEAFF. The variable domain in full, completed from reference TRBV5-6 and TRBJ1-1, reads DAGVTQSPTHLIKTRGQQVTLRCSPKSGHDTVSWYQQALGQGPQFIFQYYEEEERQRGNFPDRFSGHQFPNYSSELNVNALLLGDSALYLCASSLAGQLYNEAFFGQGTRLTVV.

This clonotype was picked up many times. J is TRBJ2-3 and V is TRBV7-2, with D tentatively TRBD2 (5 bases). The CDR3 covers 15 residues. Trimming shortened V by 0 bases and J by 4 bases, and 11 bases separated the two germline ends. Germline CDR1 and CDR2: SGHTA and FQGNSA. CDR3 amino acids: CASSLARARADTQYF. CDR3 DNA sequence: TGTGCCAGCAGCTTAGCGCGGGCCCGGGCAGATACGCAGTATTTT.

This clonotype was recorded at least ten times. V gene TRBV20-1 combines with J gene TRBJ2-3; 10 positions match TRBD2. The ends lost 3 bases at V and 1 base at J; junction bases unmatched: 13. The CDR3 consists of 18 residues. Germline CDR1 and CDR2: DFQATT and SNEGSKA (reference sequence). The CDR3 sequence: CSARKGSGGLAGTDTQYF. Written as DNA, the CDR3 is TGCAGTGCTAGGAAAGGTAGCGGGGGGCTGGCCGGCACAGATACGCAGTATTTT.

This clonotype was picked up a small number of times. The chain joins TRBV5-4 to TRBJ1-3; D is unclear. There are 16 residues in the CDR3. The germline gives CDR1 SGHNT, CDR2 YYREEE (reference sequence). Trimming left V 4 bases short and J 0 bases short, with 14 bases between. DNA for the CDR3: TGTGCCAGCAGCCTGATGGGAATCACCTCTGGAAACACCATATATTTT. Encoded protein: CASSLMGITSGNTIYF.

CDR3 sequence: CASSSDGLNTEAFF. The CDR3 DNA reads TGTGCCAGCAGCTCTGACGGTCTGAACACTGAAGCTTTCTTT. This chain links TRBV7-3 with TRBJ1-1; D gene uncertain. The germline gives CDR1 SGHTA, CDR2 FQGTGA. The CDR3 is 14 residues long. V was trimmed by 4 bases and J by 0 bases, leaving 9 bases between them.

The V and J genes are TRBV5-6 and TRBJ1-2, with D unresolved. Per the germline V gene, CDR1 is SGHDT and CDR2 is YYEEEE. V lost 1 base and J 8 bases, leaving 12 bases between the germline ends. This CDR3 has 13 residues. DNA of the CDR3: TGTGCCAGCAGCTTGACCCCAGAAATGGGCTACACCTTC. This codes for CASSLTPEMGYTF.

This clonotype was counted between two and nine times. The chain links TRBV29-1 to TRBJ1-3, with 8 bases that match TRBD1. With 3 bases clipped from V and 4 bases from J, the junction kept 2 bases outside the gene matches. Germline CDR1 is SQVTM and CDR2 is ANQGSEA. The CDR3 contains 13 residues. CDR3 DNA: TGCAGCGTTGAGGCAGGGGGCGGAAACACCATATATTTT. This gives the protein CSVEAGGGNTIYF.